This T cell receptor (beta chain) was documented in a study of molecular identifiers for immune sequencing clone quantification. Points from the study as a whole: Spiked Jurkat TCR RNA from one cell was reportedly detectable among some 930,000 naive cells.

Methods described previously were used for bulk TCR libraries, and listed TCR primers were applied. TCRdb passed the PCR reads through MiXCR, listing each CDR3 protein once. The table shows 37,000 or so distinct CDR3 sequences, with roughly 22% occurring only once. Libraries for naive CD8 T cells, which were made from around 18,000 to 910,000 sorted cells, drew on 10%, 30% or 50% of the RNA. The authors gated naive CD8 T cells as CD8+CD4-CCR7+CD45RA+ for sorting. As regards this clonotype: Its antigen is undetermined. A read error may produce the germline difference seen at one junction end.

This CDR3 spans 14 amino acids. Germline loops: CDR1 LGHNA, CDR2 YSLEER. The sequenced sample was naive CD8+ T cells from blood, with Jurkat cell RNA spiked in. Subset given: FACS-sorted CD8+CD4-CCR7+CD45RA+ naive T cells. The receptor was isolated from a human donor in good health. Some libraries in this study had Jurkat cell RNA spiked in. V is TRBV4-3 and J is TRBJ1-1; tentatively, D is TRBD1 (5 bases). The CDR3 here is CASCQRQYSTEALF. The DNA for the CDR3 is TGCGCCAGCTGCCAACGACAGTATAGCACTGAAGCTCTCTTT.